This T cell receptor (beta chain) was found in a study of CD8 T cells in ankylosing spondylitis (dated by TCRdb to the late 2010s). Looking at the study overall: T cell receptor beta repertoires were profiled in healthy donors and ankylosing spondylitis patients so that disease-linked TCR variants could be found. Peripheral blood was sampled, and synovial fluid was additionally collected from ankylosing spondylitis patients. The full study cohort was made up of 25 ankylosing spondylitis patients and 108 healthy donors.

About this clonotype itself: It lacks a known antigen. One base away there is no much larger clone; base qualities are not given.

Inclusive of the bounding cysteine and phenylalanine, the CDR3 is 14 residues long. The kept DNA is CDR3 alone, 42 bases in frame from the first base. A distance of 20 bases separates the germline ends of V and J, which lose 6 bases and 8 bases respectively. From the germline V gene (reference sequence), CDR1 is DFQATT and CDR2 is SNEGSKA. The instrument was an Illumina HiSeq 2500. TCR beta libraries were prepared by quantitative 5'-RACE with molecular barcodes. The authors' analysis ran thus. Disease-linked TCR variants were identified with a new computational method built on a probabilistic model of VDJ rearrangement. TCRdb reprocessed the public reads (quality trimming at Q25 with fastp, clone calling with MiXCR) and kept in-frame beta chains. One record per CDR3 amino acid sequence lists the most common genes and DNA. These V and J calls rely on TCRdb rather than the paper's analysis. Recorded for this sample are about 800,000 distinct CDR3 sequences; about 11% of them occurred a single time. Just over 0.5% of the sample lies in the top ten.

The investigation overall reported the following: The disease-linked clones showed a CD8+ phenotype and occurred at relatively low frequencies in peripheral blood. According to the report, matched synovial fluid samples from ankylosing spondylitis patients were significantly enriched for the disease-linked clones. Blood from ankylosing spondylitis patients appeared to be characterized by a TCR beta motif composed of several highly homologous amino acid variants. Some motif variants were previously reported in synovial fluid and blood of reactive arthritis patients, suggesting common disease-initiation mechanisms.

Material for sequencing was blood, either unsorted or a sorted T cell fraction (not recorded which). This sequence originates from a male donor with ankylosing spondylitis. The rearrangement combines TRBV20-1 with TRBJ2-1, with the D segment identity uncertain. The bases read TGCAGTGCCGGGCCCTCTGCCGCCGACGATGAGCAGTTCTTC. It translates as CSAGPSAADDEQFF.